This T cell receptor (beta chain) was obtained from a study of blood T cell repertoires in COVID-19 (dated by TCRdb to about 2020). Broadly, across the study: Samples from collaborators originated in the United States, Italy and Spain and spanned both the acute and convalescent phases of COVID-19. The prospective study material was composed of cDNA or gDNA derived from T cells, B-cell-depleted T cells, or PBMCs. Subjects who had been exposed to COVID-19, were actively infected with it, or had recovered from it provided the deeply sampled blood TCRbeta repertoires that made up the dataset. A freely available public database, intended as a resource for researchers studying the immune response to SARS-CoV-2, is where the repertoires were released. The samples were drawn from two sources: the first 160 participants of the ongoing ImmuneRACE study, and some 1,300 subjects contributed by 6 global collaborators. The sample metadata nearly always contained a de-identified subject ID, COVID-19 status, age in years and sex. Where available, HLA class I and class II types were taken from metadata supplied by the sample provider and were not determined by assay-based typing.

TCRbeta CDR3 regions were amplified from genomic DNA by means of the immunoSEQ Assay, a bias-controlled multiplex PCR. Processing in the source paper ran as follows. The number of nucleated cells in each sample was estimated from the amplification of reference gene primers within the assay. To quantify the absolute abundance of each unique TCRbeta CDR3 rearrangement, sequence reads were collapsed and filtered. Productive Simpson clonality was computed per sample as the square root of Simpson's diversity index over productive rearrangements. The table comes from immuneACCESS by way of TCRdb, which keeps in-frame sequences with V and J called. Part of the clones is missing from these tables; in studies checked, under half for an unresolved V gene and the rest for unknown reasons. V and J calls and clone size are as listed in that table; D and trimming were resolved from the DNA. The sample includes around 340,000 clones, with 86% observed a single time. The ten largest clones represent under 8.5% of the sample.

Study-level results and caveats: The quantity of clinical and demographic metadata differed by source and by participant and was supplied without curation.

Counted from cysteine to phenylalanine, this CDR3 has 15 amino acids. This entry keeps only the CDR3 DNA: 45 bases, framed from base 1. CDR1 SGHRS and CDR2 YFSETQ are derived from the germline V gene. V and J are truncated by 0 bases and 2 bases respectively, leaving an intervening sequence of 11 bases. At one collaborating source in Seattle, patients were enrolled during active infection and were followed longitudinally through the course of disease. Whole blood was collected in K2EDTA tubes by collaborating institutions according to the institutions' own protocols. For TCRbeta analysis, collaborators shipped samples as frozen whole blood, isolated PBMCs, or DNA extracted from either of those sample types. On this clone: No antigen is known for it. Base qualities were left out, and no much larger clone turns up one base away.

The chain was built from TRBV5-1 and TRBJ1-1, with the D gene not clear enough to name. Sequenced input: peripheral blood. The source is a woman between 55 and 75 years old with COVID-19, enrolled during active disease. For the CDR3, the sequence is CASSLVGGGNTEAFF. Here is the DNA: TGCGCCAGCAGCTTGGTCGGCGGAGGAAACACTGAAGCTTTCTTT. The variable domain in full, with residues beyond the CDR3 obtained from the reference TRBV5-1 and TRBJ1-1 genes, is KAGVTQTPRYLIKTRGQQVTLSCSPISGHRSVSWYQQTPGQGLQFLFEYFSETQRNKGNFPGRFSGRQFSNSRSEMNVSTLELGDSALYLCASSLVGGGNTEAFFGQGTRLTVV.